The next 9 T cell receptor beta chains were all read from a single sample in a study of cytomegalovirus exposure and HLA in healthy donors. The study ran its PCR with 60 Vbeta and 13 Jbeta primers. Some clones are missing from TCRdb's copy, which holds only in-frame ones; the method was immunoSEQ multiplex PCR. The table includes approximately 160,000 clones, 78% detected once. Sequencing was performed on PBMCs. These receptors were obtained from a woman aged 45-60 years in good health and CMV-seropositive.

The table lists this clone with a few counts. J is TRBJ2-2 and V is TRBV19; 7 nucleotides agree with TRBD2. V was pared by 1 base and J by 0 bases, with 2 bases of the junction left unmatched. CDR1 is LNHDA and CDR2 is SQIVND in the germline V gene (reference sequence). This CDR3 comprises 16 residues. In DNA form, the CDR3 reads TGTGCCAGTAGTATAGCGGGGGGTTCGAACACCGGGGAGCTGTTTTTT. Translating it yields CASSIAGGSNTGELFF.

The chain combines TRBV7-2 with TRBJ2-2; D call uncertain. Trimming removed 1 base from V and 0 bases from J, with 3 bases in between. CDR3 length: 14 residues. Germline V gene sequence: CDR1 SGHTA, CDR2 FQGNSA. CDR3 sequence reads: CASSLGTNTGELFF. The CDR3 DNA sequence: TGTGCCAGCAGCTTAGGTACGAACACCGGGGAGCTGTTTTTT.

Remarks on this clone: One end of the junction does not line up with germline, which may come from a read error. CDR3 protein: CASSPRGPSNTGELFF. Here the CDR3 DNA reads TGTGCTAGCAGCCCCCGGGGTCCTTCTAACACCGGGGAGCTGTTTTTT. This rearrangement joins TRBV7-7 to TRBJ2-2, with D tentatively TRBD2 (5 bases). The germline V gene encodes CDR1 SSHAT and CDR2 FNYEAQ (reference sequence). This CDR3 is 16 amino acids long.

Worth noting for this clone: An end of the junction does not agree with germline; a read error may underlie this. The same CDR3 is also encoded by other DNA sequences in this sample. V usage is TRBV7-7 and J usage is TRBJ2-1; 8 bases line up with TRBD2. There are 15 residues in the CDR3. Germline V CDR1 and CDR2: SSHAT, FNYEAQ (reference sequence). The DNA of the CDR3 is TGTGCTAGCAGCTTGGGCGGGGGGTCCAACAATGAGCAGTTCTTC. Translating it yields CASSLGGGSNNEQFF.

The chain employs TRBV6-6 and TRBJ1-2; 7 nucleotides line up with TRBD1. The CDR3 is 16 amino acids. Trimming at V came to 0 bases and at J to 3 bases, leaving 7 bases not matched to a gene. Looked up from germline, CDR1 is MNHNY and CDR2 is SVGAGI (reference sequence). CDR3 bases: TGTGCCAGCAGTTACTCAAACAGGGGAGATGACTATGGCTACACCTTC. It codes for CASSYSNRGDDYGYTF.

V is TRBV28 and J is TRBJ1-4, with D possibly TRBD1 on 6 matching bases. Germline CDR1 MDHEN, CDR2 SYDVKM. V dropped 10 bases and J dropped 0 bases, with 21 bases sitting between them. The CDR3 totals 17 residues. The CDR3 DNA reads TGTGCCACTTGGGCGAGGCAGGGGTGGGCAACTAATGAAAAACTGTTTTTT. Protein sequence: CATWARQGWATNEKLFF.

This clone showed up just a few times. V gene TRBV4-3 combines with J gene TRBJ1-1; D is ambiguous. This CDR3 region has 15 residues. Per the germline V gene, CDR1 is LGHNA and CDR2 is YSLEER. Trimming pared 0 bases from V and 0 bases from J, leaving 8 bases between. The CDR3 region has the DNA TGCGCCAGCAGCCAAGATCAGGTATTGAACACTGAAGCTTTCTTT. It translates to CASSQDQVLNTEAFF.

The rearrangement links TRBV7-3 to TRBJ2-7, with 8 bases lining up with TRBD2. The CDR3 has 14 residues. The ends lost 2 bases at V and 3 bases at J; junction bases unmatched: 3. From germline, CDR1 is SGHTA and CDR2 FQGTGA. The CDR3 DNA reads TGTGCCAGCAGCTTAGCGAGCGGGAGCTACGAGCAGTACTTC. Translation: CASSLASGSYEQYF. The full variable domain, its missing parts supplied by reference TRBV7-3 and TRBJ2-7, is GAGVSQTPSNKVTEKGKYVELRCDPISGHTALYWYRQSLGQGPEFLIYFQGTGAADDSGLPNDRFFAVRPEGSVSTLKIQRTERGDSAVYLCASSLASGSYEQYFGPGTRLTVT.

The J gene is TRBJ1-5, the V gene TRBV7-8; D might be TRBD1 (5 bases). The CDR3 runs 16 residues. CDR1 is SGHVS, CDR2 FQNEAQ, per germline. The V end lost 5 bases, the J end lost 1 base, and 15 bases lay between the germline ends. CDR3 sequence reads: CASSPAGLGSNQPQHF. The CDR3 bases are TGTGCCAGCAGCCCAGCGGGGCTAGGAAGCAATCAGCCCCAGCATTTT. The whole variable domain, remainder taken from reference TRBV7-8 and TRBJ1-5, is GAGVSQSPRYKVAKRGQDVALRCDPISGHVSLFWYQQALGQGPEFLTYFQNEAQLDKSGLPSDRFFAERPEGSVSTLKIQRTQQEDSAVYLCASSPAGLGSNQPQHFGDGTRLSIL.